A single sample is the source of the 23 T cell receptor beta chains below, sequenced in a study of blood T cell repertoires in COVID-19. Sequencing was performed with immunoSEQ multiplex PCR; in TCRdb, only in-frame clones are kept and a portion is missing. The sample carries about 180,000 clones, about 80% recorded once. The sequenced material came from peripheral blood. The origin of the receptors is a woman between 65 and 79 years old with acute or convalescent COVID-19.

This chain connects TRBV2 to TRBJ2-3; 9 nucleotides line up with TRBD1. The CDR3 contains 18 residues. Germline V gene sequence: CDR1 SNHLY, CDR2 FYNNEI. V dropped 5 bases and J dropped 1; count of bases not matched to a gene: 13. DNA for the CDR3: TGTGCCAGCAGTCTAGACCGGACAGGGGAACGAGGCACAGATACGCAGTATTTT. This gives the protein CASSLDRTGERGTDTQYF.

The chain recombines TRBV19 with TRBJ1-1; unclear D gene. V was shortened by 2 bases and J by 10 bases, with 14 bases between the two germline ends. Germline V lookup: CDR1 LNHDA, CDR2 SQIVND (reference sequence). The CDR3 extends over 13 amino acids. The CDR3 sequence is CASSITPRSGAFF. The DNA of the CDR3 is TGTGCCAGTAGTATAACCCCGAGAAGCGGAGCTTTCTTT.

The genes are TRBV7-2 and TRBJ2-1; the D is unclear. V was trimmed by 10 bases and J by 4 bases, leaving 20 bases between them. The germline gives CDR1 SGHTA, CDR2 FQGNSA. The CDR3 loop spans 15 amino acids. CDR3 protein: CATQTYLKPYNEQFF. As DNA, the CDR3 is TGTGCCACCCAAACATATCTCAAACCGTACAATGAGCAGTTCTTC. Full variable domain (outside the CDR3, taken from reference TRBV7-2 and TRBJ2-1): GAGVSQSPSNKVTEKGKDVELRCDPISGHTALYWYRQSLGQGLEFLIYFQGNSAPDKSGLPSDRFSAERTGGSVSTLTIQRTQQEDSAVYLCATQTYLKPYNEQFFGPGTRLTVL.

This chain joins TRBV30 and TRBJ1-2, with TRBD1 as a possible D gene (5 bases). The V gene lost 3 bases and the J gene lost 8 bases, with 13 bases spanning the gap. The CDR3 sequence is 12 residues long. CDR1 and CDR2 (germline): GTSNPN, SVGIG (reference sequence). In DNA form, the CDR3 reads TGTGCCTGGAGCGGCTTAGGGGTAGGCTACACCTTC. As protein: CAWSGLGVGYTF. Supplemented by reference TRBV30 and TRBJ1-2, the full variable domain reads SQTIHQWPATLVQPVGSPLSLECTVEGTSNPNLYWYRQAAGRGLQLLFYSVGIGQISSEVPQNLSASRPQDRQFILSSKKLLLSDSGFYLCAWSGLGVGYTFGSGTRLTVV.

The J gene is TRBJ2-7, the V gene TRBV7-2; 10 nucleotides align to TRBD2. This CDR3 is built from 16 residues. The germline gives CDR1 SGHTA, CDR2 FQGNSA. The ends lost 1 base at V and 5 bases at J; junction bases unmatched: 8. DNA of the CDR3: TGTGCCAGCAGCTTAGGCTGGACTAGCGGAGAGGACGAGCAGTACTTC. It yields the protein CASSLGWTSGEDEQYF.

The rearrangement links TRBV19 to TRBJ2-1; D uncertain. Per germline, CDR1 LNHDA and CDR2 SQIVND (reference sequence). Trimming cost V 4 bases and J 2 bases, with 9 bases left between them. This CDR3 comprises 14 residues. CDR3 protein: CASSSRVPYNEQFF. DNA for the CDR3: TGTGCCAGTAGTAGCCGGGTCCCCTACAATGAGCAGTTCTTC.

This chain joins TRBV5-5 and TRBJ2-2; no definite D call. The CDR3 contains 16 residues. V was trimmed by 0 bases and J by 0 bases, leaving 9 bases between them. From germline, CDR1 is SGHKS and CDR2 YYEKEE (reference sequence). Here the CDR3 reads CASSLVAGANTGELFF. The DNA of the CDR3 is TGTGCCAGCAGCTTGGTGGCAGGCGCGAACACCGGGGAGCTGTTTTTT.

As concerns this clone: Within the sample, other DNA sequences also encode this same CDR3. The CDR3 nucleotides read TGTGCCAGCTCACCCCAGGGATTGAACACTGAAGCTTTCTTT. This gives the protein CASSPQGLNTEAFF. The chain couples TRBV18 to TRBJ1-1; TRBD1 is a possible D gene (5 bases). The CDR3 spans 14 residues. Trimming took 3 bases from V and 0 from J, leaving 8 bases between them. Germline lookup yields CDR1 KGHSH and CDR2 LQKENI.

The chain combines TRBV5-1 with TRBJ2-2; 10 bases align to TRBD1. The CDR3 is made up of 17 amino acids. V lost 4 bases and J lost 1; bases outside the gene matches: 7. Germline V gene data show CDR1 as SGHRS and CDR2 as YFSETQ. CDR3 amino acids: CASSLSGTGVNTGELFF. The CDR3 region has the DNA TGCGCCAGCAGCCTATCCGGGACAGGGGTGAACACCGGGGAGCTGTTTTTT.

The genes are TRBV27 and TRBJ1-5, with 8 bases aligning to TRBD1. V lost 3 bases, J lost 0 bases, and 10 bases stayed unmatched. In germline, CDR1 is MNHEY, CDR2 SMNVEV (reference sequence). CDR3 size: 18 residues. CDR3 sequence reads: CASSLTGAPLYSNQPQHF. In DNA, the CDR3 is TGTGCCAGCAGTTTGACAGGGGCCCCTTTATATAGCAATCAGCCCCAGCATTTT.

The genes are TRBV6-5 and TRBJ2-2; possible D gene TRBD1, 6 bases. This CDR3 has 16 amino acids. The V end was cut by 0 bases, the J end by 5 bases, with 13 bases between. The V gene's germline CDR1 is MNHEY and CDR2 SVGAGI. CDR3 amino acids: CASSYSKGVGTGELFF. CDR3 bases: TGTGCCAGCAGTTACTCCAAGGGGGTAGGAACCGGGGAGCTGTTTTTT.

This clone was observed many times. The chain couples TRBV19 to TRBJ2-1; weak D call: TRBD2 (6 bases). Germline CDR1 and CDR2: LNHDA and SQIVND (reference sequence). Trimming removed 4 bases at V and 2 bases at J, with 15 bases between. The CDR3 loop spans 16 amino acids. The CDR3 sequence is CASSKGLAMTYNEQFF. CDR3 nucleotides: TGTGCCAGTAGTAAAGGGCTAGCGATGACCTACAATGAGCAGTTCTTC.

In its sample, this clone was seen a few times. This chain connects TRBV10-3 to TRBJ2-1; 7 nucleotides line up with TRBD1. Trimming removed 6 bases from V and 4 bases from J; junction bases left unmatched: 3. CDR3 length: 13 residues. Germline CDR1 reads ENHRY; CDR2 reads SYGVKD. The CDR3 reads CAISSGQYNEQFF. DNA for the CDR3: TGTGCCATCAGCTCGGGACAGTACAATGAGCAGTTCTTC.

The V call is TRBV6-5, the J call TRBJ1-2; a possible D gene is TRBD1 (6 bases). With 6 bases removed from V and 8 bases from J, the gap between germline ends came to 19 bases. Germline CDR1 MNHEY, CDR2 SVGAGI. The CDR3 spans 14 residues. The CDR3 nucleotides read TGTGCCAGCAGCCCCCCGGGGGGGGGCGGAGGCTACACCTTC. Protein: CASSPPGGGGGYTF.

The chain links TRBV6-5 to TRBJ2-2; D not certain. CDR1 is MNHEY, CDR2 SVGAGI, per germline. CDR3 length: 12 amino acids. V was shortened by 8 bases and J by 6 bases, with 10 bases between the two germline ends. CDR3 in amino acids: CASARSAGELFF. The CDR3 DNA reads TGTGCCAGCGCCCGGAGTGCCGGGGAGCTGTTTTTT.

The genes are TRBV5-6 and TRBJ1-1; 9 nucleotides agree with TRBD1. From germline, CDR1 is SGHDT and CDR2 YYEEEE. This CDR3 comprises 16 residues. V gave up 4 bases and J gave up 1 base; unmatched junction bases: 8. The CDR3 sequence is CASSLRDRDPNTEAFF. In nucleotides, the CDR3 is TGTGCCAGCAGCCTACGGGACAGGGATCCGAACACTGAAGCTTTCTTT.

This chain's CDR3 is CASSQRAGGYEQYF. CDR3 in DNA: TGTGCCAGCAGCCAACGAGCGGGGGGCTACGAGCAGTACTTC. The V call is TRBV3-1 (or the pseudogene TRBV3-2), the J call TRBJ2-7, with 9 bases identical to TRBD2. The J segment lost 3 bases and the V segment lost 2 bases, leaving 2 bases of the junction unmatched. The CDR3 spans 14 residues. CDR1 is LGHDT, CDR2 YNNKEL, per germline (reference sequence).

The chain joins TRBV29-1 to TRBJ2-7, with 9 bases fitting TRBD1. CDR3 length: 14 amino acids. Germline CDR1 is SQVTM and CDR2 is ANQGSEA. Trimming at V came to 6 bases and at J to 5 bases, leaving 11 bases not matched to a gene. The CDR3 sequence: CSVRPGTGLNEQYF. For the CDR3, the DNA is TGCAGCGTACGTCCCGGGACAGGGCTGAACGAGCAGTACTTC.

The chain employs TRBV3-1 (or the pseudogene TRBV3-2) and TRBJ1-6; D may be TRBD1 (6 bases). Per the germline V gene, CDR1 is LGHDT and CDR2 is YNNKEL (reference sequence). V was clipped by 6 bases and J by 5 bases, with 14 bases between them. The CDR3 contains 15 residues. In DNA, the CDR3 is TGTGCCAGCAGGTTCGGGGGGGCGCATAATTCACCCCTCCACTTT. This codes for CASRFGGAHNSPLHF.

The chain combines TRBV5-1 with TRBJ2-1; 16 bases agree with TRBD2. Germline loops: CDR1 SGHRS, CDR2 YFSETQ. This CDR3 is 18 amino acids long. Unmatched junction bases numbered 11, after V lost 4 bases and J lost 7 bases. CDR3 nucleotides: TGCGCCAGCAGCACCGGGACTAGCGGGAGGGCGGGTGTGAATGAGCAGTTCTTC. Translated, it gives CASSTGTSGRAGVNEQFF.

The table lists this clone with a count of one. The gene calls are TRBV7-9 and TRBJ1-1; 7 positions agree with TRBD1. Trimming took 1 base from V and 4 from J; bases not matched to a gene: 6. The CDR3 length is 15 residues. The germline V gene encodes CDR1 SEHNR and CDR2 FQNEAQ (reference sequence). The CDR3 sequence is CASSLVSGGGTEAFF. The CDR3 region has the DNA TGTGCCAGCAGCTTAGTCTCAGGGGGTGGCACTGAAGCTTTCTTT.

The chain has TRBV7-9 and TRBJ1-1, with 11 nucleotides matching TRBD1. Germline V gene data show CDR1 as SEHNR and CDR2 as FQNEAQ (reference sequence). The CDR3 loop spans 17 amino acids. Trimming at V came to 1 base and at J to 5 bases, leaving 9 bases not matched to a gene. CDR3 sequence: CASSLGWTGGQETEAFF. The DNA for the CDR3 is TGTGCCAGCAGCTTAGGATGGACAGGGGGCCAGGAGACTGAAGCTTTCTTT. Combining the CDR3 with reference TRBV7-9 and TRBJ1-1 gives the whole variable domain DTGVSQNPRHKITKRGQNVTFRCDPISEHNRLYWYRQTLGQGPEFLTYFQNEAQLEKSRLLSDRFSAERPKGSFSTLEIQRTEQGDSAMYLCASSLGWTGGQETEAFFGQGTRLTVV.

This rearrangement joins TRBV5-5 to TRBJ2-1; no firm D call. This CDR3 has 14 amino acids. CDR1 and CDR2 from the germline V gene are SGHKS and YYEKEE (reference sequence). V was trimmed by 0 bases and J by 0 bases, leaving 4 bases between them. Written as DNA, the CDR3 is TGTGCCAGCAGCTTGGAGAGCTCCTACAATGAGCAGTTCTTC. Protein: CASSLESSYNEQFF.